The clone carrying this T cell receptor (beta chain) was counted many times. The sample originates from a study of blood T cells in healthy people across ages. Germline V gene lookup returns CDR1 SGHTA and CDR2 FQGTGA. The CDR3 totals 17 residues. V dropped 3 bases and J dropped 0; count of bases not matched to a gene: 9. Using a J-beta primer mix together with a sample-barcoded 5' primer, a second PCR was run for about 7 to 12 cycles. One entry per CDR3 protein results from TCRdb running MiXCR on the 5' RACE reads. The sample records 650,000 to 800,000 distinct CDR3 sequences, 52% being singletons. Sample: blood. The chain combines TRBV7-3 with TRBJ2-7; 9 bases map to TRBD2. The TCR originated in a woman of 80 years or more in good health. The CDR3 loop reads CASSLGPLAGNSYEQYF. CDR3 in DNA: TGTGCCAGCAGCTTGGGTCCACTAGCGGGTAACTCCTACGAGCAGTACTTC.